Listed here are 22 T cell receptor beta chains from one sample, sequenced in a study of memory CD4+ T cells and cytomegalovirus serostatus. The sort gate was single viable CD3+CD4+CD8-CD45RO+ cells for memory CD4+ T cells. This table comes from immunoSEQ multiplex PCR, and its TCRdb copy is limited to in-frame clones, with some not included. The sample has 40,000 to 60,000 clones, around 78% seen once; the top ten hold about 0.8%. Sequencing was done on a sample of memory CD4+ T cells from blood. The receptors come from an adult in good health and CMV-seronegative.

Sample share makes this clone medium-sized. The rearrangement joins TRBV2 to TRBJ1-5; no clear D. V lost 6 bases and J 4 bases, leaving 10 bases between the germline ends. The CDR3 consists of 13 residues. Germline values: CDR1 SNHLY, CDR2 FYNNEI. Here the CDR3 DNA reads TGTGCCAGCAGCTTAGGCGAGAATCAGCCCCAGCATTTT. It codes for CASSLGENQPQHF.

This clone was detected a few times. This rearrangement joins TRBV27 to TRBJ2-5; D is ambiguous. Trimming stripped 0 bases from V and 3 bases from J, with 11 bases between. Germline CDR1 and CDR2: MNHEY and SMNVEV (reference sequence). The CDR3 totals 15 residues. The CDR3 DNA follows: TGTGCCAGCAGTTTATCGGCCAACCCGGAAGAGACCCAGTACTTC. Residues: CASSLSANPEETQYF.

This chain uses TRBV30 with TRBJ1-4; a possible D gene is TRBD1 (5 bases). V shed 3 bases and J shed 8 bases, with 19 bases lying between them. The CDR3 loop spans 15 amino acids. The germline V gene has CDR1 GTSNPN and CDR2 SVGIG (reference sequence). The CDR3 bases are TGTGCCTGGAGCCTTACCTCAGGGATGAAAGAAAAACTGTTTTTT. This sequence encodes CAWSLTSGMKEKLFF.

The chain combines TRBV18 with TRBJ2-5; 12 bases agree with TRBD2. This CDR3 is 15 amino acids long. V gave up 6 bases and J gave up 3 bases; unmatched junction bases: 5. From germline, CDR1 is KGHSH and CDR2 LQKENI. CDR3 loop: CASSPGLAGKETQYF. In DNA form, the CDR3 reads TGTGCCAGCTCGCCTGGACTAGCGGGAAAAGAGACCCAGTACTTC.

Only a few counts were recorded for this clone. The V and J genes are TRBV7-9 and TRBJ2-2; 7 bases match TRBD2. The length of the CDR3 is 17 residues. Trimming removed 9 bases from V and 4 bases from J; junction bases left unmatched: 17. CDR1 is SEHNR, CDR2 FQNEAQ, per germline (reference sequence). CDR3 in amino acids: CASSRSGVENSTGELFF. The CDR3 nucleotides read TGTGCCAGTAGCAGAAGCGGGGTAGAGAATAGCACCGGGGAGCTGTTTTTT.

This clone was observed a few times. The J gene is TRBJ2-7, the V gene TRBV7-8, with D perhaps TRBD2 (5 bases). The length of the CDR3 is 14 residues. V lost 3 bases and J lost 1, with 10 bases in between. Germline CDR1 is SGHVS and CDR2 is FQNEAQ. The CDR3 loop reads CASSLVGGSYEQYF. The CDR3 region has the DNA TGTGCCAGCAGCTTGGTCGGAGGATCCTACGAGCAGTACTTC.

The table lists this clone with a few counts. The chain couples TRBV2 to TRBJ1-1, with D tentatively TRBD1 (5 bases). Trimming pared 4 bases from V and 1 base from J, leaving 10 bases between. CDR3 length: 14 residues. CDR1 and CDR2 (germline): SNHLY, FYNNEI. CDR3 sequence (DNA): TGTGCCAGCAGTGCGAGGGACGGGAACACTGAAGCTTTCTTT. Residues: CASSARDGNTEAFF.

J is TRBJ2-3 and V is TRBV9; TRBD2 matches 9 bases. Per germline, CDR1 SGDLS and CDR2 YYNGEE. J was trimmed by 3 bases and V by 0 bases; bases with no gene match: 2. The CDR3 totals 15 residues. CDR3 bases: TGTGCCAGCAGCGTAGCTAGCGGGATTACAGATACGCAGTATTTT. Translating gives CASSVASGITDTQYF.

This clone was observed a single time. This chain links TRBV28 with TRBJ1-1; D gene unclear. CDR3 length: 11 amino acids. Germline CDR1 and CDR2: MDHEN and SYDVKM. The germline V and J ends were trimmed by 4 bases and 1 base, with 1 base remaining between them. CDR3 DNA: TGTGCCAGCAGTTGGAACACTGAAGCTTTCTTT. This codes for CASSWNTEAFF. Full variable domain (missing parts from reference TRBV28 and TRBJ1-1): DVKVTQSSRYLVKRTGEKVFLECVQDMDHENMFWYRQDPGLGLRLIYFSYDVKMKEKGDIPEGYSVSREKKERFSLILESASTNQTSMYLCASSWNTEAFFGQGTRLTVV.

V usage is TRBV5-1 and J usage is TRBJ1-1; D might be TRBD1 (5 bases). V was clipped by 3 bases and J by 3 bases, with 9 bases between them. From germline, CDR1 is SGHRS and CDR2 YFSETQ. CDR3 length equals 13 residues. This CDR3 is CASSWGTDTEAFF. The CDR3 DNA follows: TGCGCCAGCAGCTGGGGGACTGACACTGAAGCTTTCTTT.

V and J are TRBV6-5 and TRBJ1-1, with D uncertain. Trimming shortened V by 2 bases and J by 4 bases, and 14 bases separated the two germline ends. Germline V gene data show CDR1 as MNHEY and CDR2 as SVGAGI. The CDR3 runs 15 residues. The CDR3 loop reads CASSYTMWGSTEAFF. The CDR3 DNA is TGTGCCAGCAGTTACACCATGTGGGGTAGCACTGAAGCTTTCTTT.

This chain links TRBV5-1 with TRBJ1-1, with unresolved D. V lost 0 bases and J lost 2, with 8 bases in between. This CDR3 has 14 amino acids. The germline CDR1 and CDR2 sequences are SGHRS and YFSETQ. In DNA, the CDR3 is TGCGCCAGCAGCTTGGTCCCAGACAACACTGAAGCTTTCTTT. The encoded protein is CASSLVPDNTEAFF.

The J gene is TRBJ2-1, the V gene TRBV7-8; D is uncertain. V lost 1 base and J lost 1, with 8 bases in between. Per the germline V gene, CDR1 is SGHVS and CDR2 is FQNEAQ. This CDR3 is 15 amino acids long. The CDR3 sequence: CASSLVPYSYNEQFF. The CDR3 DNA reads as TGTGCCAGCAGCTTAGTACCATATTCCTACAATGAGCAGTTCTTC.

The CDR3 is CASSPRGTGGPRGGTEYF. In DNA, the CDR3 is TGTGCCAGCAGCCCCCGGGGGACAGGGGGCCCCCGAGGAGGAACGGAGTACTTC. This sequence joins TRBV27 and TRBJ2-5; TRBD1 agrees at 12 bases. V dropped 6 bases and J dropped 12; count of bases not matched to a gene: 23. The CDR3 contains 18 residues. The germline V gene encodes CDR1 MNHEY and CDR2 SMNVEV (reference sequence).

The rearrangement links TRBV7-9 to TRBJ2-1; a weak D match, TRBD1 (5 bases). The CDR3 is 15 residues long. V was pared by 6 bases and J by 0 bases, with 12 bases between. Germline loops: CDR1 SEHNR, CDR2 FQNEAQ (reference sequence). CDR3 in DNA: TGTGCCAGCAGGGATGGGGCCCCCTCCTACAATGAGCAGTTCTTC. Amino acids: CASRDGAPSYNEQFF.

This clone was observed a single time. The V and J genes are TRBV6-1 and TRBJ2-5; the D gene is possibly TRBD2 (5 bases). Germline CDR1 is MNHNS and CDR2 is SASEGT. The V and J ends lost 3 bases and 4 bases respectively, with 6 bases between them. CDR3 length equals 12 residues. CDR3 amino acids: CASSDAGETQYF. DNA for the CDR3: TGTGCCAGCAGTGATGCGGGAGAGACCCAGTACTTC.

The rearrangement joins TRBV14 to TRBJ1-1; the D gene is possibly TRBD1 (5 bases). Trimming removed 4 bases from V and 10 bases from J, with 19 bases in between. This CDR3 is built from 14 residues. CDR1 and CDR2 (germline): SGHDN, FVKESK. CDR3 amino acids: CASSPRGRRVGAFF. The DNA for the CDR3 is TGTGCCAGCAGCCCAAGGGGAAGGAGGGTCGGAGCTTTCTTT.

V and J are TRBV9 and TRBJ1-1; 7 bases align to TRBD1. After removal of 0 bases from V and 7 bases from J, the junction contained 6 bases not matched to a gene. This CDR3 is 14 amino acids long. Germline CDR1 is SGDLS and CDR2 is YYNGEE. CDR3 amino acids: CASSVGRRQGEAFF. CDR3 sequence (DNA): TGTGCCAGCAGCGTAGGACGAAGACAGGGTGAAGCTTTCTTT. The whole variable domain, filled in from reference TRBV9 and TRBJ1-1, reads DSGVTQTPKHLITATGQRVTLRCSPRSGDLSVYWYQQSLDQGLQFLIQYYNGEERAKGNILERFSAQQFPDLHSELNLSSLELGDSALYFCASSVGRRQGEAFFGQGTRLTVV.

The chain carries TRBV28 and TRBJ2-7; D gene unclear. The V end was cut by 2 bases, the J end by 3 bases, with 5 bases between. Per the germline V gene, CDR1 is MDHEN and CDR2 is SYDVKM. The CDR3 runs to 12 residues. The CDR3 DNA follows: TGTGCCAGCAGTTTACCCAGCTACGAGCAGTACTTC. Its protein product is CASSLPSYEQYF.

CDR3 in DNA: TGTGCCAGCAGCTTTCTAGCGAGGGATCCTAGCACAGATACGCAGTATTTT. It translates to CASSFLARDPSTDTQYF. This chain joins TRBV5-6 and TRBJ2-3, with D perhaps TRBD2 (6 bases). CDR3 length: 17 amino acids. Germline CDR1 reads SGHDT; CDR2 reads YYEEEE. The V gene lost 2 bases and the J gene lost 0 bases, with 16 bases spanning the gap.

This clone was seen more than once but under ten times. Other DNA sequences from this sample encode an identical CDR3 as well. The V and J genes are TRBV6-5 and TRBJ1-5, with D maybe TRBD1 (6 bases). V lost 5 bases and J lost 5, with 10 bases in between. The CDR3 totals 13 residues. The germline CDR1 and CDR2 sequences are MNHEY and SVGAGI. CDR3 in amino acids: CASSRSGDQPQHF. DNA for the CDR3: TGTGCCAGCAGTAGGTCAGGGGATCAGCCCCAGCATTTT.

This chain joins TRBV5-1 and TRBJ1-2, with D unclear. The length of the CDR3 is 13 residues. Germline V CDR1 and CDR2: SGHRS, YFSETQ. Between the trimmed V and J ends, which lost 0 bases and 3 bases, there was a span of 6 bases. The CDR3 DNA reads as TGCGCCAGCAGCTTGGATGTTTACTATGGCTACACCTTC. This translates into CASSLDVYYGYTF.